The clone carrying this TCR beta chain has more than one count but fewer than ten. One entry per CDR3 protein, called by TCRdb with MiXCR from the RT-PCR reads. The repertoire holds more than 600,000 distinct CDR3 sequences, with 11% to 15% as singletons. V was cut by 0 bases and J by 9 bases, with 15 bases left in between. The CDR3 is made up of 15 amino acids. The V gene's germline CDR1 is LNHNV and CDR2 YYDKDF (reference sequence). Sequenced sample: memory CD4+ T cells from blood. V and J are TRBV15 and TRBJ2-1, with D tentatively TRBD1 (5 bases). This clonotype was sampled from a female donor in good health, serving as a healthy control. The CDR3, as DNA: TGTGCCACCAGCAGAGATCGGCAGGGTGTCGGTGAGCAGTTCTTC. Translated, it gives CATSRDRQGVGEQFF.